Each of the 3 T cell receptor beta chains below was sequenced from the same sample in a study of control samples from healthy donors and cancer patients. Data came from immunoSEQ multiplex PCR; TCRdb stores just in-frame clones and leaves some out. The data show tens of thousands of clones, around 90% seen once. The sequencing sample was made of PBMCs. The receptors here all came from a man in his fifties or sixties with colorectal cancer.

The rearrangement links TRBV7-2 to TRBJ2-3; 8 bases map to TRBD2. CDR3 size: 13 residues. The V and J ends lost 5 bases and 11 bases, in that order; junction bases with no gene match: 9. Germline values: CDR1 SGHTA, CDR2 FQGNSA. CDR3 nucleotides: TGTGCCAGCAGCCCAGGCGGGGGGAGGGGGCAGTATTTT. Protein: CASSPGGGRGQYF.

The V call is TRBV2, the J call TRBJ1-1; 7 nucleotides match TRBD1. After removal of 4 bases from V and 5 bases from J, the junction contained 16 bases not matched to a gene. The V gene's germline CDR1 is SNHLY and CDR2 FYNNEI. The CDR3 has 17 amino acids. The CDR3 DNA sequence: TGTGCCAGCAGTGTCGATCGAATTCGACAGGGATCAACTGAAGCTTTCTTT. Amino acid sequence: CASSVDRIRQGSTEAFF.

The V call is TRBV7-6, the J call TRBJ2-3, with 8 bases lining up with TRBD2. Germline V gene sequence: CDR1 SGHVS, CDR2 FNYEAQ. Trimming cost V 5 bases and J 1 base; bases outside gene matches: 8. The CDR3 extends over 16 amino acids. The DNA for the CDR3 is TGTGCCAGCAGCCCACTAGCGGCCCCGGGCACAGATACGCAGTATTTT. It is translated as CASSPLAAPGTDTQYF.